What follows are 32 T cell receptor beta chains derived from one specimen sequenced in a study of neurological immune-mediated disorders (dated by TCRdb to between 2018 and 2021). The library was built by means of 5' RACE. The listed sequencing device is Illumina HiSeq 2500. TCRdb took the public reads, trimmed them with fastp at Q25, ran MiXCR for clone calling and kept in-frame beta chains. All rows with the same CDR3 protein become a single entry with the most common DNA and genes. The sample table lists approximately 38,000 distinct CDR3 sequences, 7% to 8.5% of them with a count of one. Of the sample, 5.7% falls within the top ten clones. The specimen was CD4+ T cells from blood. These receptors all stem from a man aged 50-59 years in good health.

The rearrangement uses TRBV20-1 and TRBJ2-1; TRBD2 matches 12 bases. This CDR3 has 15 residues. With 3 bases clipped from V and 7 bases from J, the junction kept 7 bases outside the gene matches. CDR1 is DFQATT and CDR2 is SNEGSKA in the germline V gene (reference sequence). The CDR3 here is CSASLAGGLRNEQFF. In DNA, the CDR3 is TGCAGTGCTAGTCTAGCGGGAGGGCTAAGGAATGAGCAGTTCTTC.

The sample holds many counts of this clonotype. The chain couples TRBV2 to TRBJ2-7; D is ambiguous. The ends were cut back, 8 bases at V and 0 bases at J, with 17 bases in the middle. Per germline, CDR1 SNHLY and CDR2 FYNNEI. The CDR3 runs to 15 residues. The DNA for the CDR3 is TGTGCCAGCGCCCCACCGATGACCTACTCCTACGAGCAGTACTTC. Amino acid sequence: CASAPPMTYSYEQYF.

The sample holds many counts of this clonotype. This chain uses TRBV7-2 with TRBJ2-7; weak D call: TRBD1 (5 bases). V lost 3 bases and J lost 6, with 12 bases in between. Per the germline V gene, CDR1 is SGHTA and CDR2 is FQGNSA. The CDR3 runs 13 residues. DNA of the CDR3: TGTGCCAGCAGCTTCCGAGTGGGGCGCGAGCAGTACTTC. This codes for CASSFRVGREQYF.

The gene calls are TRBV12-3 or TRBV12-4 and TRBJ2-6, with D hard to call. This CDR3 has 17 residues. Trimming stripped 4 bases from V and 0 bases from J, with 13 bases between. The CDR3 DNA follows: TGTGCCAGCAGTTACCCGTCCCTACGCTCTGGGGCCAACGTCCTGACTTTC. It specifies CASSYPSLRSGANVLTF.

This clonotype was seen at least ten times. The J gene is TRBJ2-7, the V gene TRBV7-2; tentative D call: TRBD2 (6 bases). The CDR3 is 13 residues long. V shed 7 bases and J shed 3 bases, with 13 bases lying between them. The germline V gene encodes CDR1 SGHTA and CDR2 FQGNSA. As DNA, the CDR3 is TGTGCCAGCACCCGGGACGGGGGCTACGAGCAGTACTTC. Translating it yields CASTRDGGYEQYF.

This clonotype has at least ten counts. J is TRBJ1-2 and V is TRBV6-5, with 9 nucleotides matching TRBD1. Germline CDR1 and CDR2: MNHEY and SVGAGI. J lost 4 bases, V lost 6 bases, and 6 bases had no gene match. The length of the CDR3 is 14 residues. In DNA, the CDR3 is TGTGCCAGCAGACCAGGACAGGGGAGCTATGGCTACACCTTC. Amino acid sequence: CASRPGQGSYGYTF.

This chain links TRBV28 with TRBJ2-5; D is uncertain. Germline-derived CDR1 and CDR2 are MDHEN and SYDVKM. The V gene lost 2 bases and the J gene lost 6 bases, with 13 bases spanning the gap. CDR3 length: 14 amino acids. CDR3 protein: CASSLPPPTKTQYF. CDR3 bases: TGTGCCAGCAGTTTACCGCCCCCTACAAAGACCCAGTACTTC.

As DNA, the CDR3 is TGTGCCAGCAGCCAAGATCCAGGAGGCCTCGAGTACTTC. Protein product: CASSQDPGGLEYF. The rearrangement links TRBV3-1 to TRBJ2-4, with D maybe TRBD2 (5 bases). Germline CDR1 reads LGHDT; CDR2 reads YNNKEL (reference sequence). Trimming left V 0 bases short and J 14 bases short, with 14 bases between. This CDR3 is built from 13 residues.

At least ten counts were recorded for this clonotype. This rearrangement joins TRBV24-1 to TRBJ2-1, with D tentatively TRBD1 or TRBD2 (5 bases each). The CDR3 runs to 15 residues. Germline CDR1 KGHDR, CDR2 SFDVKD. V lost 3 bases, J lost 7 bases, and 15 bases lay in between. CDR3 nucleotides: TGTGCCACCAGTGATACTGGGGGTTTGTCAAATGAGCAGTTCTTC. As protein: CATSDTGGLSNEQFF.

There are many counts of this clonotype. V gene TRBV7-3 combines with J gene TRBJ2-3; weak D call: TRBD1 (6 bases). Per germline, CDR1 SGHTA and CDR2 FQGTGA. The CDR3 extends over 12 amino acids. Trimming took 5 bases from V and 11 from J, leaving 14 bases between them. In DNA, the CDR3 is TGTGCCAGCAGCACCGGAACAGGGAAGCAGTATTTT. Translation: CASSTGTGKQYF.

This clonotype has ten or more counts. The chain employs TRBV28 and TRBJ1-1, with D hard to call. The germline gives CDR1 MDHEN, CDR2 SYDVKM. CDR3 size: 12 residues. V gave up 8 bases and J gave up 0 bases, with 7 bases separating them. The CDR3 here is CASSLMNTEAFF. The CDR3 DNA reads TGTGCCAGCTCCTTGATGAACACTGAAGCTTTCTTT.

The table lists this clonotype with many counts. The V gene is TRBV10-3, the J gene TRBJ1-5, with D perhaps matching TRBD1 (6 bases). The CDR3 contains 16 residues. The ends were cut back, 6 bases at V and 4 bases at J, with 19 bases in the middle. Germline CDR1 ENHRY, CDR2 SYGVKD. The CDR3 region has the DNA TGTGCCATCAGCCCAGACGGGGGGCTAGGGAATCAGCCCCAGCATTTT. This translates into CAISPDGGLGNQPQHF.

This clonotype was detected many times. The CDR3 nucleotides read TGCGCCAGCAGCTTCGGTAGCGGGAGTGTTGCCGAGCAGTACTTC. Amino acid sequence: CASSFGSGSVAEQYF. The J gene is TRBJ2-7, the V gene TRBV5-1, with 9 nucleotides matching TRBD2. Germline trimming cut 2 bases from V and 6 bases from J; bases unmatched to any gene: 9. Germline V gene sequence: CDR1 SGHRS, CDR2 YFSETQ. This CDR3 region has 15 residues.

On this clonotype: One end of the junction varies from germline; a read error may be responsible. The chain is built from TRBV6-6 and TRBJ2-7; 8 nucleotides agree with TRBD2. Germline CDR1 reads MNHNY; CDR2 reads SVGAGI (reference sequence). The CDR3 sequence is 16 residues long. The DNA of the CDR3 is TGTGCAAGCATTTACACTTATAGCGGGACCACCTACGAGCAGTACTTC. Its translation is CASIYTYSGTTYEQYF.

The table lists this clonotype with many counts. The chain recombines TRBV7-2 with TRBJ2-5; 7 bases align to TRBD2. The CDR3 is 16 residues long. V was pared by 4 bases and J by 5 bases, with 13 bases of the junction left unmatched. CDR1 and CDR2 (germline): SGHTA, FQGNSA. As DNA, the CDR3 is TGTGCCAGCAGCTCGGGCCTAGCGGAATTCCTTGAGACCCAGTACTTC. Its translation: CASSSGLAEFLETQYF.

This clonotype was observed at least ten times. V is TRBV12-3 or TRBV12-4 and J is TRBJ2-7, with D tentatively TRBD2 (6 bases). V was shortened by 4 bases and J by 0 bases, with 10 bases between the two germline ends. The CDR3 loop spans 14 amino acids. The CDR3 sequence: CASSWAGSSYEQYF. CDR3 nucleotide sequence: TGTGCCAGCAGTTGGGCGGGGAGCTCCTACGAGCAGTACTTC.

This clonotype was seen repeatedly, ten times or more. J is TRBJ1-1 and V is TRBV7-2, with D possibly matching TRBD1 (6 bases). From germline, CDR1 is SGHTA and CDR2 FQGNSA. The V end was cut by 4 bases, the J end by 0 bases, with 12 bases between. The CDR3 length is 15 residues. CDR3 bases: TGTGCCAGCAGCTACTTGGGGGCCATGAACACTGAAGCTTTCTTT. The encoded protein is CASSYLGAMNTEAFF.

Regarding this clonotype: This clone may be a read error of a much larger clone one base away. The CDR3 loop is CASSLEWEGEQYF. CDR3 nucleotides: TGCGCCAGCAGCTTGGAGTGGGAGGGCGAGCAGTACTTC. The chain uses TRBV5-1 and TRBJ2-7; 7 positions match TRBD2. Germline lookup yields CDR1 SGHRS and CDR2 YFSETQ. CDR3 length: 13 residues. V was pared by 0 bases and J by 6 bases, with 3 bases of the junction left unmatched.

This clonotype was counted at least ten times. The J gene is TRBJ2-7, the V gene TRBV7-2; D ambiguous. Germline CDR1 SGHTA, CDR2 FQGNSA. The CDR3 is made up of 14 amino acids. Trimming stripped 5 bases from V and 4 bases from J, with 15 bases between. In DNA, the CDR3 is TGTGCCAGCAGCCAATCACGACGGACGTACGAGCAGTACTTC. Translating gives CASSQSRRTYEQYF.

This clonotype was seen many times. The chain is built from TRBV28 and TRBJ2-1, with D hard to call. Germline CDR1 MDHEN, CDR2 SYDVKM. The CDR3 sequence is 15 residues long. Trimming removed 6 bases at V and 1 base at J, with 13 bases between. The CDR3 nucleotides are TGTGCCAGCAGGGAAGATGGCAGATCCTACAATGAGCAGTTCTTC. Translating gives CASREDGRSYNEQFF.

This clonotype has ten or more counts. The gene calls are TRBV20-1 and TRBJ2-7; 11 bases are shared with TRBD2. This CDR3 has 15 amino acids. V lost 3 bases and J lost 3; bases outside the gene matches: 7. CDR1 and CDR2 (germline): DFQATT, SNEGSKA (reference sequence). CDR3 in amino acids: CSARRPGLAVYEQYF. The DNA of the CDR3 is TGCAGTGCTAGGAGACCGGGACTAGCGGTCTACGAGCAGTACTTC.

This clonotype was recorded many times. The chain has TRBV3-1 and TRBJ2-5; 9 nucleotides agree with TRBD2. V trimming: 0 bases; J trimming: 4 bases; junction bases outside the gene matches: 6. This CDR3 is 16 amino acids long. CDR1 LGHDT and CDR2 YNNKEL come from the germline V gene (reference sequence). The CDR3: CASSQERVAGVETQYF. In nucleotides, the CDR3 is TGTGCCAGCAGCCAAGAGAGAGTAGCGGGAGTAGAGACCCAGTACTTC.

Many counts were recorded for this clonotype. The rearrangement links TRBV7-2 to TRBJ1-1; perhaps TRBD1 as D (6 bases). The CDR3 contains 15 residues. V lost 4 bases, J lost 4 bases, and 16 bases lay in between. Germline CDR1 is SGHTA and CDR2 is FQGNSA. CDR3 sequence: CASSSRGGAGTEAFF. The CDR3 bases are TGTGCCAGCAGCTCCCGGGGGGGGGCGGGCACTGAAGCTTTCTTT.

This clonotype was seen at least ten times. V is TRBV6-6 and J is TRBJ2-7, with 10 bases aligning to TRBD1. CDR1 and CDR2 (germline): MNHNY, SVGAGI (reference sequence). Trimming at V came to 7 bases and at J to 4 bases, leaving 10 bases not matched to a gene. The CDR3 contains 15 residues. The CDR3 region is CASTDSGTGVYEQYF. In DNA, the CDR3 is TGTGCCAGCACCGACTCCGGGACAGGGGTTTACGAGCAGTACTTC.

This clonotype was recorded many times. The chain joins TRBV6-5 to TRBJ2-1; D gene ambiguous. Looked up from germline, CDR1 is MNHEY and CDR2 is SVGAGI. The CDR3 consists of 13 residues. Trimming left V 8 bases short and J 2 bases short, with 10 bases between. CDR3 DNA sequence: TGTGCCAGCTCGGATGGGACCTACAATGAGCAGTTCTTC. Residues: CASSDGTYNEQFF.

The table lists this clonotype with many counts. CDR3 sequence reads: CASSAYSSGSLPGTQYF. Here the CDR3 DNA reads TGTGCCAGCAGCGCCTATTCTAGCGGGAGTCTCCCGGGAACGCAGTATTTT. The chain combines TRBV9 with TRBJ2-3; 10 bases are a match to TRBD2. J was trimmed by 9 bases and V by 3 bases; bases with no gene match: 16. The CDR3 spans 17 residues. Germline-derived CDR1 and CDR2 are SGDLS and YYNGEE.

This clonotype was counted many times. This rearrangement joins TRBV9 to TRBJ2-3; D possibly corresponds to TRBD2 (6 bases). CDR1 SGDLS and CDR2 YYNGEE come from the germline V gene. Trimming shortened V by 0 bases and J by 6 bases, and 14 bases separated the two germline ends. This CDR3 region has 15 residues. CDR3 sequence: CASSVVPSSDDTQYF. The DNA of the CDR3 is TGTGCCAGCAGCGTAGTTCCCTCTAGCGATGATACGCAGTATTTT.

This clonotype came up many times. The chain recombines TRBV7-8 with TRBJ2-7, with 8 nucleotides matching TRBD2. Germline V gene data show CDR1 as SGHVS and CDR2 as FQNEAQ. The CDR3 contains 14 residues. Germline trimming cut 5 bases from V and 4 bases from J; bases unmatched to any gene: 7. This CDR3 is CASSLKREWYEQYF. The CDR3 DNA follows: TGTGCCAGCAGCCTCAAGCGGGAGTGGTACGAGCAGTACTTC.

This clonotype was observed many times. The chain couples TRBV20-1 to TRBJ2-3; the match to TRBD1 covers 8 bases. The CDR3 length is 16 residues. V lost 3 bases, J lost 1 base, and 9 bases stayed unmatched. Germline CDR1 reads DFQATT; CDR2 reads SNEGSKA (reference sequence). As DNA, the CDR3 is TGCAGTGCTAGGGACAGGGCGATCCATCGCACAGATACGCAGTATTTT. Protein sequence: CSARDRAIHRTDTQYF.

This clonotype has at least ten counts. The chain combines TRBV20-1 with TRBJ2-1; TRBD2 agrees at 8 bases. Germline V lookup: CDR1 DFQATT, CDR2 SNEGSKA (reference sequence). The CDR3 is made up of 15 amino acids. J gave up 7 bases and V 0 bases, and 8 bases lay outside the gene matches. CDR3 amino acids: CSARDPQRERNEQFF. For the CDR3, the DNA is TGCAGTGCTAGAGATCCCCAGCGGGAGAGGAATGAGCAGTTCTTC.

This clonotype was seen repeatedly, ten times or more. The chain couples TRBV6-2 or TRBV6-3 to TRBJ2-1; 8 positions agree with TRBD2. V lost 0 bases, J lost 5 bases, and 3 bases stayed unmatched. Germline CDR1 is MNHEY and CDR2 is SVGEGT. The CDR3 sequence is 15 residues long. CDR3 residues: CASSYSAGVNNEQFF. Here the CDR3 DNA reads TGTGCCAGCAGTTACTCAGCGGGAGTAAACAATGAGCAGTTCTTC.

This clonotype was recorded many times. This chain's CDR3 is CASSPDRGRGEQYF. Written as DNA, the CDR3 is TGTGCCAGCAGCCCTGACAGGGGGCGAGGGGAGCAGTACTTC. The chain carries TRBV7-2 and TRBJ2-7, with 10 bases lining up with TRBD1. This CDR3 is built from 14 residues. The germline gives CDR1 SGHTA, CDR2 FQGNSA. The V gene end was trimmed by 5 bases and the J gene end by 7 bases; junction bases not matched to a gene: 8.